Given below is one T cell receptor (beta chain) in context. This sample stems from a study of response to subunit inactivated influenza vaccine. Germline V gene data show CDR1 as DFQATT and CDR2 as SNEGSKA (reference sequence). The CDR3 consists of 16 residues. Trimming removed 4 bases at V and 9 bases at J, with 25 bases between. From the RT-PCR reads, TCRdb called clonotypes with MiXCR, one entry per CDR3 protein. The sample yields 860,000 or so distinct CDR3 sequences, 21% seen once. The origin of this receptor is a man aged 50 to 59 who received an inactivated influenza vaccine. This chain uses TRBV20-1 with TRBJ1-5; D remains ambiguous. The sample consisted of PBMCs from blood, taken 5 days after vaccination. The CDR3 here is CSAINPSYSSGRPQHF. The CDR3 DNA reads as TGCAGTGCTATCAACCCCTCCTACAGTTCTGGTCGGCCCCAGCATTTT.